Listed here are 20 T cell receptor beta chains from one sample, sequenced in a study of T cells expressing NK-cell markers. From its re-call of the 5' RACE reads, TCRdb lists each CDR3 protein once, without DNA. The listing records some 110,000 distinct CDR3 sequences. The sample comprised blood T cells: a sorted CD56 or NKG2C T cell subset, CD4+ or CD8+ T cells, or bulk PBMC T cells (not recorded which). The receptors stem from a woman aged 18-70 years in good health.

The chain joins TRBV9 to TRBJ2-3; the D gene TCRdb calls, TRBD2, cannot be checked with no DNA. The CDR3 runs 16 residues. From germline, CDR1 is SGDLS and CDR2 YYNGEE. CDR3 sequence reads: CASSVVAGGTTDTQYF.

V gene TRBV3-1 combines with J gene TRBJ2-7; the TCRdb call, TRBD1, lacks DNA for checking. From germline, CDR1 is LGHDT and CDR2 YNNKEL (reference sequence). The CDR3 is 15 residues long. CDR3 region: CASSQLGTGTYEQYF.

This chain's CDR3 is CSVLTGPSSYEQYF. The rearrangement joins TRBV29-1 to TRBJ2-7; the TCRdb call, TRBD1, lacks DNA for checking. This CDR3 region has 14 residues. The germline V gene has CDR1 SQVTM and CDR2 ANQGSEA.

CDR3 amino acids: CSAVLPWGEQFF. The J gene is TRBJ2-1, the V gene TRBV29-1; with no DNA, the TCRdb D assignment of TRBD1 cannot be verified. Germline lookup yields CDR1 SQVTM and CDR2 ANQGSEA. This CDR3 has 12 residues.

The chain carries TRBV4-3 and TRBJ2-3; TCRdb reports TRBD1, a call that lacks DNA to check it against. The germline V gene has CDR1 LGHNA and CDR2 YSLEER. CDR3 length: 16 amino acids. The CDR3 here is CASSQDIGGHTDTQYF.

The chain is built from TRBV12-3 or TRBV12-4 and TRBJ1-2; TCRdb calls TRBD1, which cannot be checked without DNA. CDR3 size: 17 residues. The CDR3 reads CASLARDRAYSGYGYTF.

V gene TRBV7-2 combines with J gene TRBJ2-1; TCRdb outputs TRBD1, but without DNA this stays unchecked. The CDR3 covers 15 residues. Germline CDR1 reads SGHTA; CDR2 reads FQGNSA. CDR3: CASSFTALSYNEQFF.

The chain is built from TRBV28 and TRBJ2-7; TCRdb's D gene call, TRBD1, goes unchecked for lack of DNA. This CDR3 is 14 amino acids long. CDR1 MDHEN and CDR2 SYDVKM come from the germline V gene. CDR3 region: CASSSPRGAYEQYF.

The chain recombines TRBV30 with TRBJ2-7. Germline assignment: CDR1 GTSNPN and CDR2 SVGIG (reference sequence). The CDR3 has 12 amino acids. The CDR3 is CAWRGLSYEQYF.

V usage is TRBV6-1 and J usage is TRBJ2-1; there is no DNA to check the TCRdb D call of TRBD1. The CDR3 contains 16 residues. Per the germline V gene, CDR1 is MNHNS and CDR2 is SASEGT. The CDR3 sequence is CASPRDRTGAYNEQFF.

The chain is built from TRBV15 and TRBJ2-7; the TRBD1 assignment by TCRdb is unverifiable without DNA. Germline V gives CDR1 LNHNV, CDR2 YYDKDF (reference sequence). The CDR3 is 12 amino acids. The CDR3: CATSRDPARVDF.

The chain is built from TRBV11-1 and TRBJ1-1. The CDR3 runs 13 residues. Germline V CDR1 and CDR2: SGHAT, FQDESV (reference sequence). The CDR3 region is CASSSEANTEAFF. The full variable domain, in which reference TRBV11-1 and TRBJ1-1 provide the parts outside the CDR3, is EAEVAQSPRYKITEKSQAVAFWCDPISGHATLYWYRQILGQGPELLVQFQDESVVDDSQLPKDRFSAERLKGVDSTLKIQPAELGDSAMYLCASSSEANTEAFFGQGTRLTVV.

J is TRBJ2-1 and V is TRBV19; the D gene TCRdb calls, TRBD2, cannot be checked with no DNA. Germline V gene lookup returns CDR1 LNHDA and CDR2 SQIVND (reference sequence). The CDR3 covers 13 residues. The CDR3 spells CASSMGLASEQFF.

This chain links TRBV24-1 with TRBJ2-5; TCRdb returns TRBD2, unconfirmable since there is no DNA. Germline V gene data show CDR1 as KGHDR and CDR2 as SFDVKD. The CDR3 loop spans 14 amino acids. The CDR3 region is CATKTSGPQETQYF.

The chain links TRBV28 to TRBJ2-1; TCRdb outputs TRBD1, but without DNA this stays unchecked. This CDR3 has 13 amino acids. Germline V gene data show CDR1 as MDHEN and CDR2 as SYDVKM. The CDR3 region is CASSFGGEDEQFF.

The rearrangement links TRBV24-1 to TRBJ1-2; the TCRdb call, TRBD1, lacks DNA for checking. The CDR3 runs to 14 residues. Germline V lookup: CDR1 KGHDR, CDR2 SFDVKD. The CDR3 is CATSDPGSVDGYTF.

The rearrangement links TRBV11-2 to TRBJ2-1; TCRdb gives TRBD1 as the D gene, but with no DNA this cannot be confirmed. CDR3 length: 15 amino acids. Germline CDR1 is SGHAT and CDR2 is FQNNGV. The CDR3 loop reads CASSLGLGDFNEQFF.

V gene TRBV29-1 combines with J gene TRBJ2-7. Germline V lookup: CDR1 SQVTM, CDR2 ANQGSEA. The CDR3 loop spans 12 amino acids. The CDR3 here is CSVGRGSYEQYF.

The V gene is TRBV6-2 or TRBV6-3, the J gene TRBJ2-2. The germline V gene encodes CDR1 MNHEY and CDR2 SVGEGT. This CDR3 is 14 amino acids long. The CDR3 sequence: CASSYPAGTGELFF.

The chain couples TRBV5-1 to TRBJ2-2; TCRdb proposes TRBD2, but this gene call is untestable without DNA. This CDR3 is built from 16 residues. CDR1 SGHRS and CDR2 YFSETQ come from the germline V gene. The CDR3 spells CASSLPEGQETGELFF.